The next 6 T cell receptor beta chains were all read from a single sample in a study of T-cell memory formation after mild COVID-19. One entry per CDR3 protein results from TCRdb running MiXCR on the 5' RACE reads. In the table there are roughly 130,000 distinct CDR3 sequences, 15% to 20% of which are singletons. The sample taken for sequencing was PBMCs or a T cell subset sorted from them (not recorded which). The receptors were gathered from a man aged 18 to 29 who had mild COVID-19 (a few samples of this study predate the infection). Cell type and time point are not known.

In its sample, this clonotype was seen a few times. The rearrangement links TRBV11-2 to TRBJ2-7; 13 nucleotides match TRBD2. Germline loops: CDR1 SGHAT, CDR2 FQNNGV. The CDR3 extends over 16 amino acids. The V gene end was trimmed by 5 bases and the J gene end by 3 bases; junction bases not matched to a gene: 7. The CDR3 DNA reads as TGTGCCAGCAGCCCCCGGACTAGCGGGGGTGTCTACGAGCAGTACGTC. Its translation is CASSPRTSGGVYEQYV.

This clonotype was seen a handful of times. J is TRBJ2-3 and V is TRBV27; D gene ambiguous. This CDR3 comprises 11 residues. CDR1 is MNHEY and CDR2 is SMNVEV in the germline V gene (reference sequence). V dropped 5 bases and J dropped 5 bases, with 5 bases sitting between them. In nucleotides, the CDR3 is TGTGCCAGCAGTGTCCAAGATACGCAGTATTTT. Protein: CASSVQDTQYF.

This clonotype was observed at least ten times. The chain couples TRBV5-1 to TRBJ2-3; TRBD1 is a possible D gene (5 bases). CDR1 and CDR2 from the germline V gene are SGHRS and YFSETQ. V was cut by 0 bases and J by 2 bases, with 10 bases left in between. The CDR3 spans 15 residues. The CDR3 spells CASSLGATDTDTQYF. The DNA for the CDR3 is TGCGCCAGCAGCTTGGGGGCGACAGACACAGATACGCAGTATTTT.

This clonotype was observed a few times. CDR3 nucleotides: TGTGCCAGCAGTGAACTATCTGGGACAGGAATATACGAGCAGTACTTC. It codes for CASSELSGTGIYEQYF. V usage is TRBV2 and J usage is TRBJ2-7; TRBD1 agrees at 8 bases. The germline V gene has CDR1 SNHLY and CDR2 FYNNEI. The V and J ends lost 2 bases and 4 bases, in that order; junction bases with no gene match: 10. This CDR3 comprises 16 residues.

The genes are TRBV11-2 and TRBJ2-3, with TRBD2 as a possible D gene (6 bases). V was cut by 1 base and J by 5 bases, with 10 bases left in between. The CDR3 extends over 14 amino acids. The germline V gene encodes CDR1 SGHAT and CDR2 FQNNGV. The CDR3 sequence is CASSLGLAEDTQYF. The CDR3 nucleotides are TGTGCCAGCAGCTTAGGATTAGCGGAAGATACGCAGTATTTT.

This chain joins TRBV4-1 and TRBJ1-5; D gene ambiguous. The CDR3 runs to 15 residues. From germline, CDR1 is MGHRA and CDR2 YSYEKL. Trimming removed 1 base at V and 6 bases at J, with 13 bases between. DNA for the CDR3: TGCGCCAGCAGCCAAGGACCCGCGGTGGGTCAGCCCCAGCATTTT. Residues: CASSQGPAVGQPQHF.